A selection of T cell receptor beta chains follows, all from one sample in a study of patients and donors after allogeneic stem cell transplantation. Using its own MiXCR run on the RT-PCR reads, TCRdb lists one record per CDR3 protein. The table has about 90,000 distinct CDR3 sequences, 48% seen once. Material for sequencing was blood, either unsorted or a sorted T cell fraction (not recorded which). These receptors came from a human donor who was either an allogeneic HSCT recipient or a stem cell or donor lymphocyte infusion donor (not recorded which). It is not recorded whose cells these are; they may come from a transplant donor. Both conserved end residues are part of each CDR3. The D gene is left open where the match is weak. The size entry is marked missing in some rows and otherwise reads once, few, many or a size class.

d_gene	v_gene	j_gene	abundance	CDR3nt	CDR3aa
TRBD1	TRBV7-9	TRBJ1-1	NA	TGTGCCAGCAGTTACGGACAGGGTGATTGGTACACTGAAGCTTTCTTT	CASSYGQGDWYTEAFF
TRBD1	TRBV29-1	TRBJ2-3	NA	TGCAGCGTTGAAGACGACAGGGAGAGTTTCGATACGCAGTATTTT	CSVEDDRESFDTQYF
NA	TRBV12-3/TRBV12-4	TRBJ2-1	NA	TGTGCCAGCAGTTTGTACAGCCCATCCTACAATGAGCAGTTCTTC	CASSLYSPSYNEQFF
NA	TRBV20-1	TRBJ1-5	few	TGCAGTGTCCAAGGGGGACTCAATCAGCCCCAGCATTTT	CSVQGGLNQPQHF
NA	TRBV27	TRBJ2-1	NA	TGTGCCAGCTGGACCAGGGACAATGAGCAGTTCTTC	CASWTRDNEQFF
NA	TRBV27	TRBJ1-1	NA	TGTGCCAGCAGTTTTGGGGGCGGACGCATGAACACTGAAGCTTTCTTT	CASSFGGGRMNTEAFF
NA	TRBV10-3	TRBJ2-7	once	TGTGCCATCAGTGAGGGGGCAACCTACGAGCAGTACTTC	CAISEGATYEQYF
NA	TRBV6-2/TRBV6-3	TRBJ1-1	few	TGTGCCAGCACTATCCAACCCCAAGCTGAAGCTTTCTTT	CASTIQPQAEAFF
NA	TRBV14	TRBJ1-4	NA	TGTGCCAGCAGCCAAGAGTATCGAGGGACGCAGGATGAAAAACTGTTTTTT	CASSQEYRGTQDEKLFF
NA	TRBV27	TRBJ1-2	NA	TGTGCCAGCAGTTTAAGTTTTGGAAGGCCTAACTATGGCTACACCTTC	CASSLSFGRPNYGYTF
TRBD2	TRBV27	TRBJ2-2	NA	TGTGCCAGCAGTTTGGGCGGGAGGTGGGAGCTGTTTTTT	CASSLGGRWELFF
NA	TRBV12-3/TRBV12-4	TRBJ1-1	NA	TGTGCCAGCATCGATTGGACGCGGGATGTTTTCTTT	CASIDWTRDVFF
NA	TRBV7-9	TRBJ2-7	NA	TGTGCCAGCAGCCTGGAAACCTACGAGCAGTACTTC	CASSLETYEQYF
NA	TRBV29-1	TRBJ1-1	NA	TGCAGCGCCCAAACCCTGCATATGAACACTGAAGCTTTCTTT	CSAQTLHMNTEAFF
NA	TRBV6-2/TRBV6-3	TRBJ1-1	few	TGTGCCAGCAGTTACAGGGGATCAAGTAACACTGAAGCTTTCTTT	CASSYRGSSNTEAFF
NA	TRBV20-1	TRBJ1-6	few	TGCAGTGCTAGGTTCGGGACGGGTAATTCACCCCTCCACTTT	CSARFGTGNSPLHF
NA	TRBV19	TRBJ1-1	few	TGTGCCAGCAAAGAATTCCTTGGCACTGAAGCTTTCTTT	CASKEFLGTEAFF
NA	TRBV6-5	TRBJ2-7	NA	TGTGCCAGCAGTTACGCTCTTAGCTCCTACGAGCAGTACTTC	CASSYALSSYEQYF
NA	TRBV12-3/TRBV12-4	TRBJ1-6	NA	TGTGCCAGCAGTTTTCAACGTTCACCCCTCCACTTT	CASSFQRSPLHF
TRBD1	TRBV4-3	TRBJ1-3	NA	TGCGCCAGCAGCCAAGATTGGTCCGAACGGACAGGTCCTGGAAACACCATATATTTT	CASSQDWSERTGPGNTIYF
TRBD2	TRBV13	TRBJ2-1	NA	TGTGCCAGCAGCTCAACGACTAGCGGGTCCAGCTCCTACAATGAGCAGTTCTTC	CASSSTTSGSSSYNEQFF
NA	TRBV12-3/TRBV12-4	TRBJ2-5	once	TGTGCCAGCAGTTTGGCCAGCCCCGGGACCCAGTACTTC	CASSLASPGTQYF
NA	TRBV7-6	TRBJ2-5	NA	TGTGCCAGCAGCCAGAGAGATCCAGCGGGCCACCAAGAGACCCAGTACTTC	CASSQRDPAGHQETQYF
NA	TRBV4-3	TRBJ2-7	NA	TGCGCCAGAAGCCAATCACAGGTTGACGAGCAGTACTTC	CARSQSQVDEQYF
TRBD2	TRBV7-8	TRBJ2-3	NA	TGTGCCAGCAGCTCAGGACTAGCGGGCTACGTGGATACGCAGTATTTT	CASSSGLAGYVDTQYF
NA	TRBV7-2	TRBJ1-6	few	TGTGCCAGCACCATCGGAGGGACGCATAATTCACCCCTCCACTTT	CASTIGGTHNSPLHF
TRBD1	TRBV2	TRBJ1-3	NA	TGTGCCAGCAGTGAAGCTCAGGGGGCGAGGGGAAACACCATATATTTT	CASSEAQGARGNTIYF
NA	TRBV5-5	TRBJ1-4	few	TGTGCCAGCAGCCACAATTTGAAGGGCTTTAATGAAAAACTGTTTTTT	CASSHNLKGFNEKLFF
NA	TRBV29-1	TRBJ2-7	NA	TGCAGCGTTGCAGACAGGCCCTTCCATTACGAGCAGTACTTC	CSVADRPFHYEQYF
NA	TRBV24-1	TRBJ1-2	NA	TGTGCCACCAGTGATCGGGACGGCTATGGCTACACCTTC	CATSDRDGYGYTF
NA	TRBV5-1	TRBJ2-3	NA	TGCGCCAGCAGCCGTGCGAGAGGAGTTAGCACAGATACGCAGTATTTT	CASSRARGVSTDTQYF
TRBD1	TRBV7-8	TRBJ1-1	few	TGTGCCAGCAGCTTTCGCGACAGGGGTGGAACTGAAGCTTTCTTT	CASSFRDRGGTEAFF
NA	TRBV6-6	TRBJ1-2	NA	TGTGCCAGCAGTTACGGAGGCCCTCGTCTCTCTGGGGACTATGGCTACACCTTC	CASSYGGPRLSGDYGYTF
NA	TRBV5-1	TRBJ1-5	NA	TGCGCCAGCAGCTTGGAAGGACAGCCCCAGCATTTT	CASSLEGQPQHF
TRBD1	TRBV6-1	TRBJ1-5	NA	TGTGCCAGCCGGGACAGAACTAGCAATCAGCCCCAGCATTTT	CASRDRTSNQPQHF
NA	TRBV3-1	TRBJ2-7	NA	TGTGCCAGCAGCCCCCGGGATGCCTACGAGCAGTACTTC	CASSPRDAYEQYF
NA	TRBV20-1	TRBJ1-6	few	TGCAGTGCTAACCCGGGACGGGTTAATTCACCCCTCCACTTT	CSANPGRVNSPLHF
NA	TRBV5-1	TRBJ2-7	NA	TGCGCCAGCAGGGAGTACTTTGGCTCCTACGAGCAGTACTTC	CASREYFGSYEQYF
NA	TRBV28	TRBJ1-2	few	TGTGCCAGCAGTTTAAGGCAGGGACACTTCCTCAACTATGGCTACACCTTC	CASSLRQGHFLNYGYTF
NA	TRBV7-8	TRBJ1-4	NA	TGTGCCAGCAGCTCCGATGAAAAACTGTTCTTT	CASSSDEKLFF
NA	TRBV2	TRBJ1-1	NA	TGTGCCAGCAGCCCACAGGTGAGGGCTTTCTTT	CASSPQVRAFF
NA	TRBV12-3/TRBV12-4	TRBJ1-2	NA	TGTGCCAGCAGTTTGGAGGGGGATGGAGACAGTGCCTATGGCTACACCTTC	CASSLEGDGDSAYGYTF
TRBD1	TRBV12-3/TRBV12-4	TRBJ1-5	NA	TGTGCCAGCAGTCTCCTAGCGACAGGGGATAGCAATCAGCCCCAGCATTTT	CASSLLATGDSNQPQHF
NA	TRBV20-1	TRBJ1-2	NA	TGCAGTGCTAGAGATAACAGGGCAGGAGACTATGGCTACACCTTC	CSARDNRAGDYGYTF
NA	TRBV5-1	TRBJ1-3	NA	TGCGCCAGCGCGAACTACATGGGTGGAAACACCATATATTTT	CASANYMGGNTIYF
TRBD1	TRBV10-2	TRBJ1-1	NA	TGCGCCAGCAGCCGGGGACAGCAAGGGAACACTGAAGCTTTCTTT	CASSRGQQGNTEAFF
TRBD2	TRBV2	TRBJ2-2	NA	TGTGCCAGCAGGACTAGCGGCGGCCCGGAGCTGTTTTTT	CASRTSGGPELFF
NA	TRBV20-1	TRBJ1-2	many	TGCAGTGCTACCGACAGTAACTATGGCTACACCTTC	CSATDSNYGYTF
NA	TRBV7-2	TRBJ1-2	few	TGTGCCAGCAGCTTAGACAGGGTCTATGGCTACACCTTC	CASSLDRVYGYTF
TRBD2	TRBV7-3	TRBJ2-3	few	TGTGCCAGCAGCCTTTCTAGCGGGAAGACAGATACGCAGTATTTT	CASSLSSGKTDTQYF
NA	TRBV4-3	TRBJ1-5	NA	TGCGCCAGCAGCCAAGACCGGGACATTGCTCAGCCCCAGCATTTT	CASSQDRDIAQPQHF
NA	TRBV7-2	TRBJ1-4	NA	TGTGCCAGCAGCACAACACGACAGTTTACTAATGAAAAACTGTTTTTT	CASSTTRQFTNEKLFF
TRBD1	TRBV9	TRBJ1-2	NA	TGTGCCAGCAGCACCGACAGGGACTATGGCTACACCTTC	CASSTDRDYGYTF